A selection of T cell receptor beta chains follows, all from one sample in a study of blood T cell repertoires in COVID-19. TCRdb's copy holds only in-frame clones and misses some; the assay was immunoSEQ multiplex PCR. The table records approximately 530,000 clones, about 88% of them present only once. The sample taken for sequencing was peripheral blood. These receptors were taken from a woman between 45 and 65 years old with COVID-19, enrolled during active disease. Each CDR3 is given without its conserved first and last residue. Each record gives: V gene, J gene, CDR3 protein.

>TRBV7-9|TRBJ1-2
ASSFDSHSNYGYT
>TRBV6-4|TRBJ2-3
ASSDSNGDTQY
>TRBV19|TRBJ1-5
ASKTDYSNQPQH
>TRBV4-2|TRBJ2-1
ASSQDRAGGPYNEQF
>TRBV11-3|TRBJ2-7
ASSSGGHTYEQY
>TRBV7-2|TRBJ1-2
ASSLLRASNGYT
>TRBV29-1|TRBJ1-2
SGRGELDYGYT
>TRBV27|TRBJ1-5
ASGDRRRNLSNQPQH
>TRBV30|TRBJ1-1
AGDRGDTEAF
>TRBV6-5|TRBJ2-7
ASTPQASGGYEQY
>TRBV5-1|TRBJ2-2
ASSLGGQPSTGELF
>TRBV9|TRBJ1-1
ASSREDTEAF
>TRBV6-5|TRBJ2-5
ASSYSGRTQY
>TRBV30|TRBJ2-7
AWSVGTPSAPYEQY
>TRBV15|TRBJ2-2
ATTTPGTVLDDTGELF
>TRBV19|TRBJ1-3
ASTKDRAYTIY
>TRBV7-9|TRBJ1-6
ASSKWTGSYNSPLH
>TRBV3-1/TRBV3-2|TRBJ1-1
ASSQDREAF
>TRBV5-4|TRBJ1-3
ASSLQGVENTIY
>TRBV4-1|TRBJ2-3
ASSQDPGGYTDTQY
>TRBV30|TRBJ1-2
AWSRDRNYGYT
>TRBV6-5|TRBJ2-7
ASIDRTYEQY
>TRBV7-3|TRBJ1-5
ASSLNRPRGNP
>TRBV28|TRBJ1-1
ASRVQGENTEAF
>TRBV5-1|TRBJ1-6
ASSSGQENSPLH
>TRBV6-5|TRBJ1-1
ASSPWGGNTEAF
>TRBV7-2|TRBJ1-1
ASSLSRSEVYTEAF
>TRBV3-1/TRBV3-2|TRBJ1-3
ASSQGVGFAGNTIY
>TRBV9|TRBJ2-2
ASTRLGTGELF
>TRBV6-2/TRBV6-3|TRBJ1-1
ASSYSTGFPEAF
>TRBV5-5|TRBJ1-1
ASSFQGMNTEAF
>TRBV5-1|TRBJ2-7
ASSWEPSGGAREQY
>TRBV18|TRBJ2-5
ASSPGVEETQY
>TRBV5-1|TRBJ1-5
ASSLGDRVNQPQH
>TRBV6-5|TRBJ1-4
ASSQRGTAGEKLF
>TRBV25-1|TRBJ2-1
ASARTGGFGNEQF
>TRBV11-3|TRBJ2-2
ASSFRGIGELF
>TRBV2|TRBJ2-1
ASSGLYNEQF
>TRBV7-9|TRBJ2-2
ASRPRSELF
>TRBV6-5|TRBJ2-3
ASVSGGDTQY
>TRBV12-3/TRBV12-4|TRBJ1-5
ASSFTGNQPQH
>TRBV2|TRBJ2-1
ASSSGTARPNEQF
>TRBV7-9|TRBJ2-6
ASSGRGGSGANVLT
>TRBV6-5|TRBJ1-1
ASSYVGRGTTEAF
>TRBV7-2|TRBJ2-2
ASSLGVGQGTGELF
>TRBV6-4|TRBJ1-2
ARYRYGYT
>TRBV29-1|TRBJ1-2
SVEWPGDYGYT
>TRBV10-3|TRBJ1-1
AISPRGGTEAF
>TRBV18|TRBJ1-2
ASSPFPGQEYYGYT